Listed below are T cell receptor beta chains from one sample, sequenced in a study of shared clonotypes between healthy human individuals. Clones were read by immunoSEQ multiplex PCR, and TCRdb kept only the in-frame ones, dropping some. The table includes some 2,500,000 clones, 85% to 95% detected once. The source material was naive CD4+ T cells from PBMCs. These receptors were collected from a man aged 18 to 29 in good health. Some clones in this sample may be carry-over from other donors' samples. Both conserved end residues are part of each CDR3.

v_call	j_call	cdr3_aa
TRBV27	TRBJ2-1	CASSLQGPSSYNEQFF
TRBV6-6	TRBJ1-1	CASSYNSPEAFF
TRBV7-2	TRBJ2-1	CASSYGRGAPLEQFF
TRBV15	TRBJ1-2	CATSREVAGYTF
TRBV5-1	TRBJ1-1	CASSLDPQGATGTEAFF
TRBV28	TRBJ1-5	CASTSDGKPQHF
TRBV19	TRBJ1-1	CASTARGEAFF
TRBV5-4	TRBJ1-4	CASSPDRGAEKLFF
TRBV20-1	TRBJ2-1	CSASMNEQFF
TRBV18	TRBJ1-2	CASSRSGGGGYTF
TRBV6-6	TRBJ2-1	CASSPRGQGSEQFF
TRBV15	TRBJ1-1	CATSSYRAGSTEAFF
TRBV6-1	TRBJ2-3	CASLKGGPADTQYF
TRBV30	TRBJ1-1	CAWCRLGGSTEAFF
TRBV6-1	TRBJ1-1	CASTDKGTVNTEAFF